This TCR beta chain is from a study of blood T cell repertoires in COVID-19. Only in-frame clones appear in the TCRdb table, and some are missing; sequencing was by immunoSEQ multiplex PCR. The table shows approximately 200,000 clones, with around 91% occurring only once. The V end lost 8 bases, the J end lost 2 bases, and 10 bases lay between the germline ends. Germline V gene data show CDR1 as SNHLY and CDR2 as FYNNEI. The CDR3 is 13 amino acids. This chain joins TRBV2 and TRBJ1-5; D not certain. The sequenced sample was PBMCs or T cells enriched from blood (not recorded which). The clonotype was recovered from a young woman in a cohort exposed to, infected with or recovered from COVID-19 (not recorded which). CDR3 nucleotides: TGTGCCAGCGGCAGTGCGGGCAATCAGCCCCAGCATTTT. Translation gives CASGSAGNQPQHF. The whole variable domain, remainder taken from reference TRBV2 and TRBJ1-5, is EPEVTQTPSHQVTQMGQEVILRCVPISNHLYFYWYRQILGQKVEFLVSFYNNEISEKSEIFDDQFSVERPDGSNFTLKIRSTKLEDSAMYFCASGSAGNQPQHFGDGTRLSIL.